This entry features one T cell receptor (beta chain) sequence. Libraries were prepared by immunoSEQ multiplex PCR; TCRdb keeps only in-frame clonotypes and omits some of them. The repertoire holds a few million clones, approximately 94% seen once, with roughly 0.14% in the top ten. These data come from a study of shared clonotypes between healthy human individuals. Recent acute infections and vaccinations were absent in the healthy HIV-negative adult donors. Researchers partitioned CD4+ cells into CD45RA+ naive and CD45RA-negative memory subsets. The V end lost 5 bases, the J end lost 7 bases, and 9 bases lay between the germline ends. The CDR3 has 12 residues. Per germline, CDR1 MNHEY and CDR2 SVGAGI.

This TCR derives from a young man in good health. J is TRBJ2-1 and V is TRBV6-5, with D tentatively TRBD2 (5 bases). The sample taken for sequencing was naive CD4+ T cells sorted from blood. As for subset: CD45RA+ positively selected. CDR3 residues: CASSPTGNEQFF. CDR3 in DNA: TGTGCCAGCAGTCCCACGGGAAATGAGCAGTTCTTC.